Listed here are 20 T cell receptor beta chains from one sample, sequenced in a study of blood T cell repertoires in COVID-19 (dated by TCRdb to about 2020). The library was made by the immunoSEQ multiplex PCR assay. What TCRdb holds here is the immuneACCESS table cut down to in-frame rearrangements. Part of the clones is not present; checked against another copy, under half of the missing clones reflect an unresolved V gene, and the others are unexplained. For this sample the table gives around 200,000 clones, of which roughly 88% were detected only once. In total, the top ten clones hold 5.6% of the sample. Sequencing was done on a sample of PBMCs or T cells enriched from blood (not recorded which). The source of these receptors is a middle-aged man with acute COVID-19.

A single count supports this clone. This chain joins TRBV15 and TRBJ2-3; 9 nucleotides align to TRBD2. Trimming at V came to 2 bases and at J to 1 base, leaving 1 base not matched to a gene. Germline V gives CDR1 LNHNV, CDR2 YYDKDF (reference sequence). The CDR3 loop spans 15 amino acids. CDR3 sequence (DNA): TGTGCCACCAGCAGACGACTAGCGGGCACAGATACGCAGTATTTT. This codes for CATSRRLAGTDTQYF.

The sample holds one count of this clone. The CDR3 nucleotides read TGTGCCAGCAGCCTCCGGGGGGGGAGTAATTCACCCCTCCACTTT. Amino acids: CASSLRGGSNSPLHF. The chain joins TRBV11-2 to TRBJ1-6; D perhaps matches TRBD1 (5 bases). V lost 5 bases and J 6 bases, leaving 14 bases between the germline ends. This CDR3 spans 15 amino acids. Looked up from germline, CDR1 is SGHAT and CDR2 is FQNNGV. Drawing the rest from reference TRBV11-2 and TRBJ1-6, the complete variable domain is EAGVAQSPRYKIIEKRQSVAFWCNPISGHATLYWYQQILGQGPKLLIQFQNNGVVDDSQLPKDRFSAERLKGVDSTLKIQPAKLEDSAVYLCASSLRGGSNSPLHFGNGTRLTVT.

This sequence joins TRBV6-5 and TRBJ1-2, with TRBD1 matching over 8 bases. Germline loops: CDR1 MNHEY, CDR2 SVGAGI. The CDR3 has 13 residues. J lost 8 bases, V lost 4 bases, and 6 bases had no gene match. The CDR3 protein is CASSSRTGNGYTF. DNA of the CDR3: TGTGCCAGCAGTTCCCGGACAGGGAACGGCTACACCTTC.

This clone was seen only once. CDR3 loop: CASSPGVGGCEAFF. CDR3 DNA: TGTGCCAGCAGCCCGGGCGTCGGAGGATGTGAAGCTTTCTTT. The chain has TRBV21-1 and TRBJ1-1. TRBV21-1 is described as a pseudogene. The CDR3 covers 14 residues.

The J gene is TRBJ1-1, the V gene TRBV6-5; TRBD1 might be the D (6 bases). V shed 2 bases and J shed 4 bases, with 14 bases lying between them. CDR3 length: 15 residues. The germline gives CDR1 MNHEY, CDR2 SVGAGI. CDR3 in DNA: TGTGCCAGCAGTTACCAGGGGTATGGGGTCACTGAAGCTTTCTTT. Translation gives CASSYQGYGVTEAFF.

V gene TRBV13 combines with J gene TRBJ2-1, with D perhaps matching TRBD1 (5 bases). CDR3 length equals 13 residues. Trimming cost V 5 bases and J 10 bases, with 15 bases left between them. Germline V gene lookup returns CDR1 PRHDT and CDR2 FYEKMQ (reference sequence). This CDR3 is CASSSPRPGEQFF. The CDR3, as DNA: TGTGCCAGCAGCAGCCCTAGACCAGGGGAGCAGTTCTTC.

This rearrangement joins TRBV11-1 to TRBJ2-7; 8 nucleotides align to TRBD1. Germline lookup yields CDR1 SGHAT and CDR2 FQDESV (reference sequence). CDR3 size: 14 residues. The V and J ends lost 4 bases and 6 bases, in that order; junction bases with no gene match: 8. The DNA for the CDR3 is TGTGCCAGCAGCTACCCGGGACAGGCCGGCGAGCAGTACTTC. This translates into CASSYPGQAGEQYF.

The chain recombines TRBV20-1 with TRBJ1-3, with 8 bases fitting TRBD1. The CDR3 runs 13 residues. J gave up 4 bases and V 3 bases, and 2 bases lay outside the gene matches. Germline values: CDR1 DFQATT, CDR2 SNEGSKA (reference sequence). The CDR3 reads CSASQGAGNTIYF. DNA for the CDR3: TGCAGTGCTAGTCAGGGGGCCGGAAACACCATATATTTT.

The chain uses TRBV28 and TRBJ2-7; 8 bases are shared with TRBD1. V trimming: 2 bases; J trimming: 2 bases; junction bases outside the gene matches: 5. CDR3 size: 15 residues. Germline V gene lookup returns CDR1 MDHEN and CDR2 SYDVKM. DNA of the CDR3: TGTGCCAGCAGTTTACCCGACAGGGGAACCTACGAGCAGTACTTC. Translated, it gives CASSLPDRGTYEQYF.

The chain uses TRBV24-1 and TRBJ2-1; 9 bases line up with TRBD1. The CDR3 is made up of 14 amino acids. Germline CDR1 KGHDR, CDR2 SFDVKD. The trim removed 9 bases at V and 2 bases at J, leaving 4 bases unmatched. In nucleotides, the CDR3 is TGTGCCACCCGCGGGACAGGGACCTACAATGAGCAGTTCTTC. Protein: CATRGTGTYNEQFF.

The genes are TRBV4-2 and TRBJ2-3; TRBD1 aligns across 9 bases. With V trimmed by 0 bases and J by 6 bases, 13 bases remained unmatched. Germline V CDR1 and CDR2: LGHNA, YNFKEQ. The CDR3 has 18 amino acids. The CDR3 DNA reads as TGTGCCAGCAGCCAAGACGCCGTGTGGACAGGGGCGAGGGATACGCAGTATTTT. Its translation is CASSQDAVWTGARDTQYF.

The CDR3, as DNA: TGCAGCGTGTTCTCCCCATGGCAGGGGATTTCCGGGGAGCTGTTTTTT. This encodes CSVFSPWQGISGELFF. The genes are TRBV29-1 and TRBJ2-2; maybe TRBD1 (6 bases). The V gene's germline CDR1 is SQVTM and CDR2 ANQGSEA. The CDR3 totals 16 residues. Trimming took off 6 bases at V and 6 bases at J, with 23 bases between the two ends.

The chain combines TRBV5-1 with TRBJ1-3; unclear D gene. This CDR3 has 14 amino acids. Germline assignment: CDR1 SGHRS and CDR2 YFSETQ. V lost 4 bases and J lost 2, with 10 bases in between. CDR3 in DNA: TGCGCCAGCAGCCCCGAGGGCCCTGGAAACACCATATATTTT. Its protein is CASSPEGPGNTIYF.

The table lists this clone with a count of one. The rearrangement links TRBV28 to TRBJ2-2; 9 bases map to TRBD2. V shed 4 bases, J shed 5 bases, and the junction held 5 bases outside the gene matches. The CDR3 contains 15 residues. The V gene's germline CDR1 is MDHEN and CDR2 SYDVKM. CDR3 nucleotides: TGTGCCAGCAGTTCGCGGGAGGGCCGAACCGGGGAGCTGTTTTTT. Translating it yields CASSSREGRTGELFF.

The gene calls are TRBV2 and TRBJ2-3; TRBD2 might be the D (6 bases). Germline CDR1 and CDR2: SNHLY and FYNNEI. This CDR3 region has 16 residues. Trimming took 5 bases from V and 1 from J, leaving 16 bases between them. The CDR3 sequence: CASSPSGTGGTDTQYF. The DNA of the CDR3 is TGTGCCAGCAGTCCCTCCGGGACGGGGGGCACAGATACGCAGTATTTT.

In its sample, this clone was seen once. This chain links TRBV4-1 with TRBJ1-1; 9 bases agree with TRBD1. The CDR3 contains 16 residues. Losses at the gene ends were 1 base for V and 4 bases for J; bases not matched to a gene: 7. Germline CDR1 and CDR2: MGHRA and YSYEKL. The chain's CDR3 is CASSQGQGGVGTEAFF. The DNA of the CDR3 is TGCGCCAGCAGCCAAGGACAGGGGGGTGTTGGCACTGAAGCTTTCTTT.

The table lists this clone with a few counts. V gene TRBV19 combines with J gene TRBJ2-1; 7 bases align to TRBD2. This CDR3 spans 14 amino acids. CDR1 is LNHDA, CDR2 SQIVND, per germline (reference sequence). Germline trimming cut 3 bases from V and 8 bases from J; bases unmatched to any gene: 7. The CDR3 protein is CASSIREAWYEQFF. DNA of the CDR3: TGTGCCAGTAGTATCCGGGAGGCATGGTATGAGCAGTTCTTC. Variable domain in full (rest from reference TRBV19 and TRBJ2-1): DGGITQSPKYLFRKEGQNVTLSCEQNLNHDAMYWYRQDPGQGLRLIYYSQIVNDFQKGDIAEGYSVSREKKESFPLTVTSAQKNPTAFYLCASSIREAWYEQFFGPGTRLTVL.

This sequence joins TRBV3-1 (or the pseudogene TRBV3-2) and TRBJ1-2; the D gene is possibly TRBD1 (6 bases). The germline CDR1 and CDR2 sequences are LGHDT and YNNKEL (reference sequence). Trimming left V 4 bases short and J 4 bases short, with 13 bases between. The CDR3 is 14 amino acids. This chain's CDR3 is CASSPRQAGYGYTF. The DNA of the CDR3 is TGTGCCAGCAGCCCCCGACAGGCAGGCTATGGCTACACCTTC.

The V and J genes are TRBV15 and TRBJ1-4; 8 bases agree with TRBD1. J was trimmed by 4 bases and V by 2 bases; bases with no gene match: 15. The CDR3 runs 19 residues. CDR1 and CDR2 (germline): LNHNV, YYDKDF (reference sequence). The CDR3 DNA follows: TGTGCCACCAGCAGACGATTGGGGGTCCAGGGGGCCGATAATGAAAAACTGTTTTTT. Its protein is CATSRRLGVQGADNEKLFF.

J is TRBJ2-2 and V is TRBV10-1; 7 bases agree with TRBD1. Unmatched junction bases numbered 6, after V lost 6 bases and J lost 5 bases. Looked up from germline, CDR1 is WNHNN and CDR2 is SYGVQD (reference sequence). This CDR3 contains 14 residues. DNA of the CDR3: TGCGCCAGCAGCCCGGGACAGCTGACCGGGGAGCTGTTTTTT. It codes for CASSPGQLTGELFF.